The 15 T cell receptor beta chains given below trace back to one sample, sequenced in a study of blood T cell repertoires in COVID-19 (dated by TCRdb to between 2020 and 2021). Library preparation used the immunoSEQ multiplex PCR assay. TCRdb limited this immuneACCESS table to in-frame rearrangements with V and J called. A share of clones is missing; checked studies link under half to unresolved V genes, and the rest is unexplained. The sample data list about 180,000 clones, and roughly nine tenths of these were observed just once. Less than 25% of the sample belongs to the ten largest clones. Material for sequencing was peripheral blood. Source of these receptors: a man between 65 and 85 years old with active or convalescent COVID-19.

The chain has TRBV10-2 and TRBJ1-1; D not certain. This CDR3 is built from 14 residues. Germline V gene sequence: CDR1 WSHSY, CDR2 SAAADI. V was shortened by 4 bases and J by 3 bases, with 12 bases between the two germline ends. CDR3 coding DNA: TGCGCCAGCAGTGGGAGCCCTTGGTACACTGAAGCTTTCTTT. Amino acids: CASSGSPWYTEAFF.

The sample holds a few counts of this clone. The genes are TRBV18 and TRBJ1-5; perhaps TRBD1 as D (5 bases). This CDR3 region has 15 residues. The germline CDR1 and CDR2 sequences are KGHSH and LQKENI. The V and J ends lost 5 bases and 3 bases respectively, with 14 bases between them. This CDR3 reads CASSDRDFVNQPQHF. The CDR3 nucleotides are TGTGCCAGCTCAGACCGGGACTTCGTCAATCAGCCCCAGCATTTT.

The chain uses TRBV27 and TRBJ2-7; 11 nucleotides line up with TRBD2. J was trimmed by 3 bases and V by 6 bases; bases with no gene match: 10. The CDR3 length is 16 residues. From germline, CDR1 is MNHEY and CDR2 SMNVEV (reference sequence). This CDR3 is CASSYTLAGGRYEQYF. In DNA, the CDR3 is TGTGCCAGCAGCTATACTCTAGCGGGAGGACGCTACGAGCAGTACTTC.

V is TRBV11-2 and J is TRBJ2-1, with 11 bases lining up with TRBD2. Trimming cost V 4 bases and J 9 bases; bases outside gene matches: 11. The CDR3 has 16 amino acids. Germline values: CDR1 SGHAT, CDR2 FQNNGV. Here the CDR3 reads CASSSITSGRRGEQFF. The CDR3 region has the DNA TGTGCCAGCAGCTCGATCACTAGCGGGAGAAGAGGTGAGCAGTTCTTC.

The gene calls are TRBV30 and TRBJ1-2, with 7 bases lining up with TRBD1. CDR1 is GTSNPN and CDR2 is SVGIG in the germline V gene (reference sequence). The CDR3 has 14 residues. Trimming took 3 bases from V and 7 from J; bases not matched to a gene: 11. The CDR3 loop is CAWRTDRVGSGYTF. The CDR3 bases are TGTGCCTGGAGAACTGACAGGGTTGGTTCTGGCTACACCTTC.

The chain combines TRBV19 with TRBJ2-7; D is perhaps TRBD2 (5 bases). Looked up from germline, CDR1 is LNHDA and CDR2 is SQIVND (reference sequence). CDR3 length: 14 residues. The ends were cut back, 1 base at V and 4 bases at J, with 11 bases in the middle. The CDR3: CASSIASTGYEQYF. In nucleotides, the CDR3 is TGTGCCAGTAGTATAGCCAGTACGGGGTACGAGCAGTACTTC.

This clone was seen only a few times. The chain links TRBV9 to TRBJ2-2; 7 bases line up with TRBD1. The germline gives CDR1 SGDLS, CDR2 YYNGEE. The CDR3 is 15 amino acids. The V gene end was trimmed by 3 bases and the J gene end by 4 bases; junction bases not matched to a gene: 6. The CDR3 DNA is TGTGCCAGCAGCGGACAGGGTAGTGGCACCGGGGAGCTGTTTTTT. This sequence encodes CASSGQGSGTGELFF.

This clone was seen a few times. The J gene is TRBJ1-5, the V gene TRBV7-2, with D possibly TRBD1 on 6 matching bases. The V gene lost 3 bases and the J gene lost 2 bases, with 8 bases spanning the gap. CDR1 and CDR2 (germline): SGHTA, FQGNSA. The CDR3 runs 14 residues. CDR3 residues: CASSFRGGNQPQHF. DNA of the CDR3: TGTGCCAGCAGCTTCAGGGGCGGCAATCAGCCCCAGCATTTT.

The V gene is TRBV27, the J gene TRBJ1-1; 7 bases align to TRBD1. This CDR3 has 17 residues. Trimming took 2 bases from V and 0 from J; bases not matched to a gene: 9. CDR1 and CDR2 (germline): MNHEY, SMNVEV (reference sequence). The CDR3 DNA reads TGTGCCAGCAGTTTAATCGGGACAGTGGGGATGAACACTGAAGCTTTCTTT. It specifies CASSLIGTVGMNTEAFF.

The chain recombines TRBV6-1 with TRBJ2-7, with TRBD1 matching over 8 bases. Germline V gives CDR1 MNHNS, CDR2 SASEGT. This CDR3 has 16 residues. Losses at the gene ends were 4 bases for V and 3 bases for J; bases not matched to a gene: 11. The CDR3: CASSARTGSLRYEQYF. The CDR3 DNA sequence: TGTGCCAGCAGTGCCAGGACAGGGTCCCTCCGCTACGAGCAGTACTTC.

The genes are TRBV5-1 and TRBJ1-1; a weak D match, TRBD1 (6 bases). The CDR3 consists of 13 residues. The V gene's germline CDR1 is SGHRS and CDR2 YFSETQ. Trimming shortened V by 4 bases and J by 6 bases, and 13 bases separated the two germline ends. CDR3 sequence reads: CASSEQGAPEAFF. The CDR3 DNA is TGCGCCAGCAGCGAACAGGGAGCCCCTGAAGCTTTCTTT. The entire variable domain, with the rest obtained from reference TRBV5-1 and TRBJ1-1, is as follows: KAGVTQTPRYLIKTRGQQVTLSCSPISGHRSVSWYQQTPGQGLQFLFEYFSETQRNKGNFPGRFSGRQFSNSRSEMNVSTLELGDSALYLCASSEQGAPEAFFGQGTRLTVV.

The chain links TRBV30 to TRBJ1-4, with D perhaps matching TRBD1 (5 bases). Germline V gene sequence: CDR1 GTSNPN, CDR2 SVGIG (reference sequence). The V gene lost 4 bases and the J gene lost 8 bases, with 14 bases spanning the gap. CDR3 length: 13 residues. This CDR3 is CAWNQGFGEKLFF. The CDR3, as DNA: TGTGCCTGGAACCAGGGATTCGGAGAAAAACTGTTTTTT.

The chain's CDR3 is CATSRDSRTGLNEQYF. The CDR3 coding sequence is TGTGCCACCAGCAGAGATTCCCGGACAGGGTTAAACGAGCAGTACTTC. The rearrangement uses TRBV15 and TRBJ2-7; 8 nucleotides line up with TRBD1. The CDR3 is 16 amino acids. The V segment lost 0 bases and the J segment 5 bases; nucleotides outside the gene matches: 9. Germline assignment: CDR1 LNHNV and CDR2 YYDKDF (reference sequence).

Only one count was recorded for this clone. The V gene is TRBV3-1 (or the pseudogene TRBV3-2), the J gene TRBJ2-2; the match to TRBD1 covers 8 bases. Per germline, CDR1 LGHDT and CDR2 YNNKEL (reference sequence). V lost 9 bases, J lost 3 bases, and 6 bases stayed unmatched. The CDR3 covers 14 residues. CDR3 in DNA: TGTGCCAGTGGGGGGACAGGCGACACCGGGGAGCTGTTTTTT. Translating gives CASGGTGDTGELFF.

The chain's CDR3 is CASLPDRGEAQHF. Written as DNA, the CDR3 is TGTGCAAGTCTCCCGGACAGGGGCGAGGCCCAGCATTTT. The chain recombines TRBV12-2 with TRBJ1-5; TRBD1 is the table's D call and was not checked against the DNA. TRBV12-2 has pseudogene status. The CDR3 has 13 residues.